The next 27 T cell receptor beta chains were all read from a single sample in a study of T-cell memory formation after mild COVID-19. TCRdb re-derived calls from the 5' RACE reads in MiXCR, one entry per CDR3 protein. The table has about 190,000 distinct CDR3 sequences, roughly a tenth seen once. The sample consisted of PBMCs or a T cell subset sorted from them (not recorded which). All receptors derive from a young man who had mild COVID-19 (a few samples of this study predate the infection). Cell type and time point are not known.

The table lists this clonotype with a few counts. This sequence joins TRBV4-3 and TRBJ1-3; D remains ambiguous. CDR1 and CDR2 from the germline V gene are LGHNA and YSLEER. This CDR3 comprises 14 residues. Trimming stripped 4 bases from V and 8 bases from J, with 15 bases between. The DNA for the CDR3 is TGCGCCAGCAGCCCAGACGGGTTCGTCGACACCATATATTTT. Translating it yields CASSPDGFVDTIYF.

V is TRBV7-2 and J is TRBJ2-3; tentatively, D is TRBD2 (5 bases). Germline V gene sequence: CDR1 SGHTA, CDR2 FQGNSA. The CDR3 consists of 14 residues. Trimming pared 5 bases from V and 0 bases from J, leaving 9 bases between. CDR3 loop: CASSTGYSTDTQYF. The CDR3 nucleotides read TGTGCCAGCAGCACGGGGTACAGCACAGATACGCAGTATTTT.

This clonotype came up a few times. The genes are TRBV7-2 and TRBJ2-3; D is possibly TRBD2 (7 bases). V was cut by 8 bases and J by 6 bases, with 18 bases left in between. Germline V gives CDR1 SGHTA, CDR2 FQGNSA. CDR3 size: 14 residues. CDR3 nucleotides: TGTGCCAGCGGATCGGGGGGCCTTATGGATACGCAGTATTTT. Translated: CASGSGGLMDTQYF.

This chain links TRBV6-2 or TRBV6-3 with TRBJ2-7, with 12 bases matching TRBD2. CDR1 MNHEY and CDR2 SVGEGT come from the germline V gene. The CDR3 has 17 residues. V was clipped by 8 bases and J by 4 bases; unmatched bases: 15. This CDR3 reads CASSWLPRLAGGYEQYV. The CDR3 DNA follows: TGTGCCAGCTCCTGGCTCCCCCGGCTAGCGGGGGGGTACGAGCAGTACGTC.

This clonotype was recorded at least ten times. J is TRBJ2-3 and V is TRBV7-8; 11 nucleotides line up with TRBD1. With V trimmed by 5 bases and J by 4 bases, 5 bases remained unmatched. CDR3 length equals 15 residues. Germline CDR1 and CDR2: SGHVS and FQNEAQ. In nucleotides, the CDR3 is TGTGCCAGCAGCCCGCAGGGACAGGGGGCAGATACGCAGTATTTT. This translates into CASSPQGQGADTQYF.

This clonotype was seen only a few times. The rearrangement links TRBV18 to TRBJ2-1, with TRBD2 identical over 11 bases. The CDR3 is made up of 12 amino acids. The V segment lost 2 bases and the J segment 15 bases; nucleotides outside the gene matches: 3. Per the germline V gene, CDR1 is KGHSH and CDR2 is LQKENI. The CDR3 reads CASSPAGLAAFF. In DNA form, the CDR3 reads TGTGCCAGCTCACCAGCGGGACTAGCGGCGTTCTTC.

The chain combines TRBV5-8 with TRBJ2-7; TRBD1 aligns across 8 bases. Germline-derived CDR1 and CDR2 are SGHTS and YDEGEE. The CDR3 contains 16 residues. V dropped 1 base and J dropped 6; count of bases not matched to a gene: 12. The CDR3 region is CASSLLAGGLGVEQYV. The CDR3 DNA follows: TGTGCCAGCAGCTTGCTGGCAGGGGGCTTGGGGGTCGAGCAGTACGTC.

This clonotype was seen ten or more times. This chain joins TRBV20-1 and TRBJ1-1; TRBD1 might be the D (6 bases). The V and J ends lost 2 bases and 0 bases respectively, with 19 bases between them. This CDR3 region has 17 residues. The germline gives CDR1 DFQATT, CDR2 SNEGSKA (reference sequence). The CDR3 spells CSARFPGRGRVNTEAFF. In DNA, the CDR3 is TGCAGTGCTAGATTCCCCGGCAGGGGAAGAGTGAACACTGAAGCTTTCTTT.

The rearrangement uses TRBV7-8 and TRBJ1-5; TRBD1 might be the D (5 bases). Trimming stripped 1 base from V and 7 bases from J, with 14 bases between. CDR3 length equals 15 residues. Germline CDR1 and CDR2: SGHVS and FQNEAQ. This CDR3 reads CASSLGGGVGQPQHF. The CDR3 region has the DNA TGTGCCAGCAGCTTAGGGGGGGGGGTAGGCCAGCCCCAGCATTTT.

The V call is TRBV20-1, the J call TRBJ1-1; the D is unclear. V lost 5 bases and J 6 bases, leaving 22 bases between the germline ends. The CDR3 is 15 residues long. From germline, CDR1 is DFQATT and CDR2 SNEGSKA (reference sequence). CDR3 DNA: TGCAGTGCTGGACCTTACACCGCCGGAGACGCTGAAGCTTTCTTT. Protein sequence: CSAGPYTAGDAEAFF.

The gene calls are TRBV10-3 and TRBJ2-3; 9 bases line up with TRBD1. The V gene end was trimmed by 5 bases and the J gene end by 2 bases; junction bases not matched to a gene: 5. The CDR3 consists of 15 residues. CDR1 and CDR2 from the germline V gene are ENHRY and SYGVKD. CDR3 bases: TGTGCCATCAGTAAGACAGGGGGTAACACAGATACGCAGTATTTT. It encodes CAISKTGGNTDTQYF.

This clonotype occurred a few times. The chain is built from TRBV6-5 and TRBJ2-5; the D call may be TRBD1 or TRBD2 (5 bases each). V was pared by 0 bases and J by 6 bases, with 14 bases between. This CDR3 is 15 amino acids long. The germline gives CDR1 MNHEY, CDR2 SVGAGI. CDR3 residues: CASSYSNVGAKTQYF. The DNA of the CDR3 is TGTGCCAGCAGTTACTCGAATGTCGGGGCGAAGACCCAGTACTTC.

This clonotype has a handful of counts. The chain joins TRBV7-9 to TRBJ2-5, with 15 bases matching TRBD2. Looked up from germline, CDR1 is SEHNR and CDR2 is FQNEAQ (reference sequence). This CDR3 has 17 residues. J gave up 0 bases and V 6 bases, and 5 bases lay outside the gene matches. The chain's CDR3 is CASRPGLAGGYQETQYF. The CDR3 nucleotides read TGTGCCAGCAGACCTGGACTAGCGGGGGGGTACCAAGAGACCCAGTACTTC. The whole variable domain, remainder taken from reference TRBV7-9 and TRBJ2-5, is DTGVSQNPRHKITKRGQNVTFRCDPISEHNRLYWYRQTLGQGPEFLTYFQNEAQLEKSRLLSDRFSAERPKGSFSTLEIQRTEQGDSAMYLCASRPGLAGGYQETQYFGPGTRLLVL.

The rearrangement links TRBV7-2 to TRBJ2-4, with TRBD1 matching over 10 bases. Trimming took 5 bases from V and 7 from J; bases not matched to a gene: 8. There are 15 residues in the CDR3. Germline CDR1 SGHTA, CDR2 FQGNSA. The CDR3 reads CASSPAWTGGNIQYF. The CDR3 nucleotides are TGTGCCAGCAGCCCAGCCTGGACAGGGGGGAACATTCAGTACTTC.

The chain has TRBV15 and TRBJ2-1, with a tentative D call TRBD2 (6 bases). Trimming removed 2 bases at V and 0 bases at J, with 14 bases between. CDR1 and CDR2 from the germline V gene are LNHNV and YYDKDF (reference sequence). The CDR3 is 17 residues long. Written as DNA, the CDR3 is TGTGCCACCAGCAGACGCACGCGGGATAGCTCCTACAATGAGCAGTTCTTC. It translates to CATSRRTRDSSYNEQFF.

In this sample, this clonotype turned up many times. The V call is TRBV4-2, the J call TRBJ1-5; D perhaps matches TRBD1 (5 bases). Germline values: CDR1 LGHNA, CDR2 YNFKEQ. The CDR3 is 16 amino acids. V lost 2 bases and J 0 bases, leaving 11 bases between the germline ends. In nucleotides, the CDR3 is TGTGCCAGCAGCCAACAGGGAGGCCATAGCAATCAGCCCCAGCATTTT. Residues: CASSQQGGHSNQPQHF.

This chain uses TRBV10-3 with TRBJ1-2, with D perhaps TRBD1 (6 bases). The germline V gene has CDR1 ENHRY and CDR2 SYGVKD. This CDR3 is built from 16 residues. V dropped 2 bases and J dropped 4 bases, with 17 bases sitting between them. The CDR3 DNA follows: TGTGCCATCAGTGAGCCTCAGGGGCTAACCGGCTATGGCTACACCTTC. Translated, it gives CAISEPQGLTGYGYTF.

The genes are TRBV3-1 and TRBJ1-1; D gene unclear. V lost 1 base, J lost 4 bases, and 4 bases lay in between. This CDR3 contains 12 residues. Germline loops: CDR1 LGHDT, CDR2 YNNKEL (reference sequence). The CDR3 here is CASSQVGTEAFF. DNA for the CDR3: TGTGCCAGCAGCCAAGTCGGCACTGAAGCTTTCTTT.

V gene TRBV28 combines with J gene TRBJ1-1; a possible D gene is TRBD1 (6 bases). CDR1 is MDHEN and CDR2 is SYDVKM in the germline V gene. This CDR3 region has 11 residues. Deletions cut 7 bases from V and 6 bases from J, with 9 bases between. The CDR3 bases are TGTGCCAGCAAGGAGGGGGCTGAAGCTTTCTTT. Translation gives CASKEGAEAFF.

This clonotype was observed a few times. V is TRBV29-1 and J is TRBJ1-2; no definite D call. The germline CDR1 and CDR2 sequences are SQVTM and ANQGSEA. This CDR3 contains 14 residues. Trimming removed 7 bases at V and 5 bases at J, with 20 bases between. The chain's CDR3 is CSAPKGRGIYGYTF. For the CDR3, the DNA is TGCAGCGCTCCCAAGGGCCGAGGGATATATGGCTACACCTTC.

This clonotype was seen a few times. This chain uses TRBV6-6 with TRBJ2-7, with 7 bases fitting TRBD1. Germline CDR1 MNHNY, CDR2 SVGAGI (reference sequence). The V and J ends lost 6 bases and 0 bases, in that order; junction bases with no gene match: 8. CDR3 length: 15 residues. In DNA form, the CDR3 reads TGTGCCAGCAGAACCGGACAGGCACACTCCTACGAGCAGTACTTC. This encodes CASRTGQAHSYEQYF.

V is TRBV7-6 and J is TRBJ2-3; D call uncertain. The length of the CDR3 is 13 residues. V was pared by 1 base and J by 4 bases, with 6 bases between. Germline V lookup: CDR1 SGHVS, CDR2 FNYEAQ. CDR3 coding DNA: TGTGCCAGCAGCTTAGAGTACTCAGATACGCAGTATTTT. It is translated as CASSLEYSDTQYF.

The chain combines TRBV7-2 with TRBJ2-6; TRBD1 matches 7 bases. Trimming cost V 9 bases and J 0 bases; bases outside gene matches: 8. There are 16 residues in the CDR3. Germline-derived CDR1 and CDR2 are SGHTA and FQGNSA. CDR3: CARGQESLSGANVLTF. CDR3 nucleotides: TGTGCCAGAGGACAGGAATCTCTCTCTGGGGCCAACGTCCTGACTTTC.

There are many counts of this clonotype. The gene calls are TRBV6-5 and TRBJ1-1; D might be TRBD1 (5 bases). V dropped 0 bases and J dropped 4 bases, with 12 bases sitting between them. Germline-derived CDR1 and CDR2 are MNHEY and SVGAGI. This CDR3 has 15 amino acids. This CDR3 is CASSYSQGKGTEAFF. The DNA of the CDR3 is TGTGCCAGCAGTTACTCGCAGGGAAAAGGCACTGAAGCTTTCTTT.

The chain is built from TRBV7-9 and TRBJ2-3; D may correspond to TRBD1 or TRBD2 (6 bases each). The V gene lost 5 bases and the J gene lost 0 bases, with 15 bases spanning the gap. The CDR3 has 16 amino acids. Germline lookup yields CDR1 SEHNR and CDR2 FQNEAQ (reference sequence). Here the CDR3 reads CASSAAGGRSTDTQYF. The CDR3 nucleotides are TGTGCCAGCAGCGCCGCTGGGGGGCGCAGCACAGATACGCAGTATTTT.

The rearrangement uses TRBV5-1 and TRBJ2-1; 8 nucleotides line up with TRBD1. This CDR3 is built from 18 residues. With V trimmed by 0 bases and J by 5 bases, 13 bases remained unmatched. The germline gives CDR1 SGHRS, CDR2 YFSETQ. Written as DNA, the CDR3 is TGCGCCAGCAGCTTGGCCACGGGGCCGGGACAGGCGAACAATGAGCAGTTCTTC. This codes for CASSLATGPGQANNEQFF.

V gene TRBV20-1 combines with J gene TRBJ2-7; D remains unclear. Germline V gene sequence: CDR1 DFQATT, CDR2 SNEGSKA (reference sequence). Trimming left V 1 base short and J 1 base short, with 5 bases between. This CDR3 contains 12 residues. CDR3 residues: CSARAGSYEQYF. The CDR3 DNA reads TGCAGTGCTAGAGCCGGATCCTACGAGCAGTACTTC.